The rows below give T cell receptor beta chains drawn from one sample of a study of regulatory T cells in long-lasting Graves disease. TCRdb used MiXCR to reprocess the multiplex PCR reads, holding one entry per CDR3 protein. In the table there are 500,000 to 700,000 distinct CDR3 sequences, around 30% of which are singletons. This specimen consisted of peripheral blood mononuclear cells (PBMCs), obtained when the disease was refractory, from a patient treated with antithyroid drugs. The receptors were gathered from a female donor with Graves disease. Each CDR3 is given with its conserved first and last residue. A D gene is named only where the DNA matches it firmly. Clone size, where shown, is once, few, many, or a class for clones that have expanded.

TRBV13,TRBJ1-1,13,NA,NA,TGTGCCAGCAGCCAGAGGTTGAACACTGAAGCTTTCTTT,CASSQRLNTEAFF
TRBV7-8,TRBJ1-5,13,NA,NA,TGTGCCAGCAGCTGGGACACCCTAGGGTCCCAGCATTTT,CASSWDTLGSQHF
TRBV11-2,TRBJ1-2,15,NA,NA,TGTGCCAGCAGCTTAGAGGGGGGCACTAACTATGGCTACACCTTC,CASSLEGGTNYGYTF
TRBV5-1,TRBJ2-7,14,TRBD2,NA,TGCGCCAGCAGCTTGGTTCTGGGGGAGGGAGAGCAGTACTTC,CASSLVLGEGEQYF
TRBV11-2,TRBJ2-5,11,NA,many,TGTGCCAGCAGCACCGGTGAGACCCAGTACTTC,CASSTGETQYF
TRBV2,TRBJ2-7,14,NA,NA,TGTGCCAGCAGTTTAACAGGGATTACCTACGAGCAGTACTTC,CASSLTGITYEQYF
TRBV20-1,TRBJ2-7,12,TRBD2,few,TGCAGCATAAGCGGGAAGCGCTACGAGCAGTACTTC,CSISGKRYEQYF
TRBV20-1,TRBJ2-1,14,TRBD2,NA,TGCAGTGCTACTAGCGGGAGGGCCGGCAATGAGCAGTTCTTC,CSATSGRAGNEQFF
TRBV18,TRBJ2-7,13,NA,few,TGTGCCAGCTCACCTATTCGATCTGGTGAGCAGTACTTC,CASSPIRSGEQYF
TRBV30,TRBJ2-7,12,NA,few,TGTGCCTGGGCTGGGGGCTCCTACGAGCAGTACTTC,CAWAGGSYEQYF
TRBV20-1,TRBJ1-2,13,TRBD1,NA,TGCAGTGCTAGATCCGACAGGGGTGGCGGCTACACCTTC,CSARSDRGGGYTF
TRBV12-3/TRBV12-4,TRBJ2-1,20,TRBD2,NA,TGTGCCAGCAGCCCTGCGACTAGGCTAGCGGGAGTTATCCCTTACAATGAGCAGTTCTTC,CASSPATRLAGVIPYNEQFF
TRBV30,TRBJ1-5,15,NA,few,TGTGCCTGGAGTGTTGGGGATTATAGCAATCAGCCCCAGCATTTT,CAWSVGDYSNQPQHF
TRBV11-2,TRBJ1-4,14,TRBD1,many,TGTGCCAGCAGCTTGGGGACAGGGACTGAAAAACTGTTTTTT,CASSLGTGTEKLFF
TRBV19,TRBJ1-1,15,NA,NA,TGTGCCAGTACCCCGCTGGGCAGCATCTACACTGAAGCTTTCTTT,CASTPLGSIYTEAFF
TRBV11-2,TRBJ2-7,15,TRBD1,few,TGTGCCAGCAGTCTGGACAGGGGCAAAGCCTACGAGCAGTACTTC,CASSLDRGKAYEQYF
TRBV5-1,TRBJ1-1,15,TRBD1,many,TGCGCCAGCAGCTTGGCCGGGACAGAGAACACTGAAGCTTTCTTT,CASSLAGTENTEAFF
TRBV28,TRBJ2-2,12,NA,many,TGTGCCAGCAGTGGGAGCACCGGGGAGCTGTTTTTT,CASSGSTGELFF
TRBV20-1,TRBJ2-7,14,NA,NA,TGCAGTGCTAGAAAAACAGGGCCTACCTACGAGCAGTACTTC,CSARKTGPTYEQYF
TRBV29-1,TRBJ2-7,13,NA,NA,TGCAGCGTTGAAGATAACCGAGTGTACGAGCAGTACTTC,CSVEDNRVYEQYF
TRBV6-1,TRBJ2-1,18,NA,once,TGTGCCAGCAGTCCCACCCGCCGGGAAGCTACCACCTACAATGAGCAGTTCTTC,CASSPTRREATTYNEQFF
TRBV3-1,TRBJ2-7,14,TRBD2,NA,TGTGCCAGCAGCCAAGATGTGGGAGGGTACGAGCAGTACTTC,CASSQDVGGYEQYF
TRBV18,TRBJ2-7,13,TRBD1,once,TGTGCCAGCTCAACTCGGGACAGATACGAGCAGTACTTC,CASSTRDRYEQYF
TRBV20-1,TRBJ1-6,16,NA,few,TGCAGTGCTAGAGATCAAGGGAGGCGGCTTAATTCACCCCTCCACTTT,CSARDQGRRLNSPLHF
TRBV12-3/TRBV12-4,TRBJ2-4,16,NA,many,TGTGCCAGCAGCCGCACCGAAGGGATAACCAAAAACATTCAGTACTTC,CASSRTEGITKNIQYF
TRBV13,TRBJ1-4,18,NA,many,TGTGCCAGCAGCCGTAGGACTTCCCTCATAGAAGGGGATGAAAAACTGTTTTTT,CASSRRTSLIEGDEKLFF